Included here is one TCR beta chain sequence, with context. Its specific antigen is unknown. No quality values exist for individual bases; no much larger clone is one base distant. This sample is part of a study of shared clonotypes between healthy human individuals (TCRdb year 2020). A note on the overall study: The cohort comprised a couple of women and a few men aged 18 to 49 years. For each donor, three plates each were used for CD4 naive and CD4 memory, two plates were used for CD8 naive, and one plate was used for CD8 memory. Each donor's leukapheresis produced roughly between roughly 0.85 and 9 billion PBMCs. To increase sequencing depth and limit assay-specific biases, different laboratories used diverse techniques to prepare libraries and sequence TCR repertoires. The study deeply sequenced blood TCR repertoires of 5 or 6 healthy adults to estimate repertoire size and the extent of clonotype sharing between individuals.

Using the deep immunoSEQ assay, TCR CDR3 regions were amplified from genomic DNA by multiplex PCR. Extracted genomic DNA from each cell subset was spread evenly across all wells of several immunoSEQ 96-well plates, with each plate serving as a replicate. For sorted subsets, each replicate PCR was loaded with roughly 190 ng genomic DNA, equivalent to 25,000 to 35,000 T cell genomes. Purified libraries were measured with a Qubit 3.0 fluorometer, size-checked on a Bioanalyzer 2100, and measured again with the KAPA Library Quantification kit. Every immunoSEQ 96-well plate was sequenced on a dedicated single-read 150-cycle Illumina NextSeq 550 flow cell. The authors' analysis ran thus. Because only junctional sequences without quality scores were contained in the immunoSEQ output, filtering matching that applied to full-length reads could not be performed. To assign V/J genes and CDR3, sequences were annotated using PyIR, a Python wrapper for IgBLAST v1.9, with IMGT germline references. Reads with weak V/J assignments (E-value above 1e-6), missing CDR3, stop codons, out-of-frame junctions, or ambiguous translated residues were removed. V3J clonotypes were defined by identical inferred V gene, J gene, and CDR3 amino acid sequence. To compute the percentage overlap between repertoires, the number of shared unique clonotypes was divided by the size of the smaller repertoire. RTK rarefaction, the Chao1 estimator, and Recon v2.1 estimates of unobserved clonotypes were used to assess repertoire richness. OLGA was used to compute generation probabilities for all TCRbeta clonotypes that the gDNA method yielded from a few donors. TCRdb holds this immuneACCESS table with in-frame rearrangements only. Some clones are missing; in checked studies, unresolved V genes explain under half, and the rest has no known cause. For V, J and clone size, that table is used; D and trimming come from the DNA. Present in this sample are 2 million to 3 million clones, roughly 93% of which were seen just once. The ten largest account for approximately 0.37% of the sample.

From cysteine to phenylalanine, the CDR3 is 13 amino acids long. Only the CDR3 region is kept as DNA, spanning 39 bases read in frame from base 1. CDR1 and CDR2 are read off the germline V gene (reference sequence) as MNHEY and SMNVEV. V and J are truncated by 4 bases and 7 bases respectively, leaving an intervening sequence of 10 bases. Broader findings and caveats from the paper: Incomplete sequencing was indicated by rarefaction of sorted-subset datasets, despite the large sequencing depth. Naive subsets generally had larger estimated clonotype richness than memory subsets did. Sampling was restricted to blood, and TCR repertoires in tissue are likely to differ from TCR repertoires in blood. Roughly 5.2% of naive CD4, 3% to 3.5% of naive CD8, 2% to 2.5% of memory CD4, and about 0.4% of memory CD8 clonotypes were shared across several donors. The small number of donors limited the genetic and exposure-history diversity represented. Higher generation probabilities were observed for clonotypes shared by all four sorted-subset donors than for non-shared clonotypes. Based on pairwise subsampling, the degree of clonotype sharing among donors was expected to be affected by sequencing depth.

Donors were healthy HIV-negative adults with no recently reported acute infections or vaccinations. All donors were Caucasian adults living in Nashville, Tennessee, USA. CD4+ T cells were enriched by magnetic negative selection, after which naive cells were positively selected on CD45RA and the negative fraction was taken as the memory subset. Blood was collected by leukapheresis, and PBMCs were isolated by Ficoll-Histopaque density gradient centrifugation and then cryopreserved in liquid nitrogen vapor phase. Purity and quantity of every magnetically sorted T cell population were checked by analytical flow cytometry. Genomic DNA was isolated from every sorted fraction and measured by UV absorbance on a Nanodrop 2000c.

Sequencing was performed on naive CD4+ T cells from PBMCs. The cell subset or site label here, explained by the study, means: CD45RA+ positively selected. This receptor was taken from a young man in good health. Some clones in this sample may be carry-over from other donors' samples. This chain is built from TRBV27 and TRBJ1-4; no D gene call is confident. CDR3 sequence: CASSSPRLEKLFF. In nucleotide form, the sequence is TGTGCCAGCAGTTCGCCAAGACTTGAAAAACTGTTTTTT.